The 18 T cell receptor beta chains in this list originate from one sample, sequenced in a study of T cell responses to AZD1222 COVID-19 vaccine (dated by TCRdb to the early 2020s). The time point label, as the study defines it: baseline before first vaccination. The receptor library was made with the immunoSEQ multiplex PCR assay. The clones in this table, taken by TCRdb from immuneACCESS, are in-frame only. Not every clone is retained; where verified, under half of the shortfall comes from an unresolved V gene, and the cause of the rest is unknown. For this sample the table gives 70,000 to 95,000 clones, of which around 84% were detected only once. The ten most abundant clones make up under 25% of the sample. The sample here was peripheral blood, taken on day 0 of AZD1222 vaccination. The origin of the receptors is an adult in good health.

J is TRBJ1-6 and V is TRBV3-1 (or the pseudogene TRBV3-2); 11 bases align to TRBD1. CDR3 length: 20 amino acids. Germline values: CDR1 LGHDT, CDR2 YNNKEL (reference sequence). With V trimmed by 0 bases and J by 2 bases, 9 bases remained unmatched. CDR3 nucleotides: TGTGCCAGCAGCCAAGAGACCCGGGACAGGGGGGGAACCTATAATTCACCCCTCCACTTT. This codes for CASSQETRDRGGTYNSPLHF.

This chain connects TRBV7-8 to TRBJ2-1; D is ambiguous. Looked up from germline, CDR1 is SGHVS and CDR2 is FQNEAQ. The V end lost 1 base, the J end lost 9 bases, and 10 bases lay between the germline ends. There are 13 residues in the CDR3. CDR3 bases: TGTGCCAGCAGCTTAGGTCCCCTTCGTGAGCAGTTCTTC. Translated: CASSLGPLREQFF.

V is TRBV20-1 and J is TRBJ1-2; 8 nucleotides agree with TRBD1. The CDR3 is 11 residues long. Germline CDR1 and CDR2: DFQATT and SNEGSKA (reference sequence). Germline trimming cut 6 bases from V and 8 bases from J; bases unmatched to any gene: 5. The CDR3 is CSAVQGGGYTF. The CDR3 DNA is TGCAGTGCGGTACAGGGGGGAGGCTACACCTTC.

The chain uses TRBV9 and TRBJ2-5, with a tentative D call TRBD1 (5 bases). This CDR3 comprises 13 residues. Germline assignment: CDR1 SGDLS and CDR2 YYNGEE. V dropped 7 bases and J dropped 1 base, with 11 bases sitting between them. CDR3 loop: CASGAAPQETQYF. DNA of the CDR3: TGTGCCAGCGGGGCAGCGCCCCAAGAGACCCAGTACTTC. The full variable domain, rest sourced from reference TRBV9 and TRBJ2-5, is DSGVTQTPKHLITATGQRVTLRCSPRSGDLSVYWYQQSLDQGLQFLIQYYNGEERAKGNILERFSAQQFPDLHSELNLSSLELGDSALYFCASGAAPQETQYFGPGTRLLVL.

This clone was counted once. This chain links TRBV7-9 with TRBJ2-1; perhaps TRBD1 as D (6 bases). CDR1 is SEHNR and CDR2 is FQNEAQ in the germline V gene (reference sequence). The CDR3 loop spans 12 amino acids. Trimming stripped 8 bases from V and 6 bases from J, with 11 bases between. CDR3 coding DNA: TGTGCCAGCTGCCGGGACACCAATGAGCAGTTCTTC. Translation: CASCRDTNEQFF.

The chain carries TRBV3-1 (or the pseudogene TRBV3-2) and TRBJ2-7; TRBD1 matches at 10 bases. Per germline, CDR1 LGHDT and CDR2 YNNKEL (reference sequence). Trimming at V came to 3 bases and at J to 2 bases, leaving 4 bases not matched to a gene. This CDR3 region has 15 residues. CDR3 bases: TGTGCCAGCAGCCAGCCGGGACAGGGGACCTACGAGCAGTACTTC. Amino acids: CASSQPGQGTYEQYF.

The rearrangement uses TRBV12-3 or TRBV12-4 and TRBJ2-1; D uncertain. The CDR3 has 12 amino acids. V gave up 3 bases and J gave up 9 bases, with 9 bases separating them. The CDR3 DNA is TGTGCCAGCAGTTTCAGACTGGGTGAGCAGTTCTTC. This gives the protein CASSFRLGEQFF.

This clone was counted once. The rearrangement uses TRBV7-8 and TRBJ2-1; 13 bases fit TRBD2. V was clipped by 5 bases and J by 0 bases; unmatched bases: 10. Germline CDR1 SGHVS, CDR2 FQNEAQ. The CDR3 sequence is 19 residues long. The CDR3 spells CASSPPRRTSGSSYNEQFF. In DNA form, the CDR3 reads TGTGCCAGCAGCCCGCCGAGAAGGACTAGCGGGAGCTCCTACAATGAGCAGTTCTTC.

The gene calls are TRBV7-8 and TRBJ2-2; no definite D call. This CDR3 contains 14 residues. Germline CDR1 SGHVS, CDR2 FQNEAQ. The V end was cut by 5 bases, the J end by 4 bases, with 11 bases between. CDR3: CASSPNIGTGELFF. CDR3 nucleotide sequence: TGTGCCAGCAGCCCGAACATAGGCACCGGGGAGCTGTTTTTT.

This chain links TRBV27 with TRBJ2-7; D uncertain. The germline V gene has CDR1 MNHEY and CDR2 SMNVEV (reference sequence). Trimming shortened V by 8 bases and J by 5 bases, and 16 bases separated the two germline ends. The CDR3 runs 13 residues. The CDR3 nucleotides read TGTGCCAGCCGGGCCCCTTCCAGGAACGAGCAGTACTTC. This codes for CASRAPSRNEQYF.

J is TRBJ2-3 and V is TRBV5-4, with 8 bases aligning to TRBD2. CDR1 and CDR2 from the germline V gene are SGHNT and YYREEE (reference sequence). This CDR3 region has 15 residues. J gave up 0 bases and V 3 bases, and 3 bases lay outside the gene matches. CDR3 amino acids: CASSSTSASTDTQYF. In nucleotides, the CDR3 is TGTGCCAGCAGCTCGACTAGCGCTAGCACAGATACGCAGTATTTT.

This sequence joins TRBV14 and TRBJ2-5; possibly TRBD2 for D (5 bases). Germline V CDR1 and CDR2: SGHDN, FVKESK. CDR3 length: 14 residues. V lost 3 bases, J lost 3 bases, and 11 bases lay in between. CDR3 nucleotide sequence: TGTGCCAGCAGCCACTGGCCGAGGGAAGAGACCCAGTACTTC. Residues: CASSHWPREETQYF.

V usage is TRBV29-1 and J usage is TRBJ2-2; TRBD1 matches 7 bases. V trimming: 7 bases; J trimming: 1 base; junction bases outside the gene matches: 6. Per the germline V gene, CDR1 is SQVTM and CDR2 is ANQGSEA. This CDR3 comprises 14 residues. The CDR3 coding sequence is TGCAGCGCGGTGGGGACAGTGAACACCGGGGAGCTGTTTTTT. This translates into CSAVGTVNTGELFF.

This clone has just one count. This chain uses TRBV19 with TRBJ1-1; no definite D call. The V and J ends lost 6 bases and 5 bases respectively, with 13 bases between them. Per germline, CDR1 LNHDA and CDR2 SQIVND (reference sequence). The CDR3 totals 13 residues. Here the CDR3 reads CASRRPWSTEAFF. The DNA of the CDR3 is TGTGCCAGTAGAAGACCTTGGAGTACTGAAGCTTTCTTT.

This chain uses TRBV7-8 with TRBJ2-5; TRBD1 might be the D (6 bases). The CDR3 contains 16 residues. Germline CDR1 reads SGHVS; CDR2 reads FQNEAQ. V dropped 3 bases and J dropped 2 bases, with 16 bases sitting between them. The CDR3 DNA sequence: TGTGCCAGCAGCTTGACACAGGGAGCCGGACAAGAGACCCAGTACTTC. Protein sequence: CASSLTQGAGQETQYF.

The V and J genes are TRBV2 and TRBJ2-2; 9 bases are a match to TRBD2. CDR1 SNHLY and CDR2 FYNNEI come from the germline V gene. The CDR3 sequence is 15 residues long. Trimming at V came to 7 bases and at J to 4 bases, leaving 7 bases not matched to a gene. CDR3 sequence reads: CASNLGLAVTGELFF. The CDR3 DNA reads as TGTGCCAGCAACTTGGGACTAGCAGTCACCGGGGAGCTGTTTTTT. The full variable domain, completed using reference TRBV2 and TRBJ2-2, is EPEVTQTPSHQVTQMGQEVILRCVPISNHLYFYWYRQILGQKVEFLVSFYNNEISEKSEIFDDQFSVERPDGSNFTLKIRSTKLEDSAMYFCASNLGLAVTGELFFGEGSRLTVL.

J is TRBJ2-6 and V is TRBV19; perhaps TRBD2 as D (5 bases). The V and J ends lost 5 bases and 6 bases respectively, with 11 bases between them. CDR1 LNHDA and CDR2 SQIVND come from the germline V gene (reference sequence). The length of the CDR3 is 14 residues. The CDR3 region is CASSQRAEANVLTF. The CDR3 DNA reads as TGTGCCAGTAGTCAACGAGCGGAGGCCAACGTCCTGACTTTC.

CDR3 sequence: CASSSTGGYGYTF. CDR3 nucleotides: TGCGCCAGCAGCTCAACAGGGGGCTATGGCTACACCTTC. This sequence joins TRBV5-1 and TRBJ1-2, with 8 bases lining up with TRBD1. The V gene end was trimmed by 3 bases and the J gene end by 4 bases; junction bases not matched to a gene: 2. This CDR3 spans 13 amino acids. CDR1 SGHRS and CDR2 YFSETQ come from the germline V gene. Full variable domain (rest looked up from reference TRBV5-1 and TRBJ1-2): KAGVTQTPRYLIKTRGQQVTLSCSPISGHRSVSWYQQTPGQGLQFLFEYFSETQRNKGNFPGRFSGRQFSNSRSEMNVSTLELGDSALYLCASSSTGGYGYTFGSGTRLTVV.